This T cell receptor (beta chain) appears in the sequencing data of a study of immune evolution from preneoplasia to lung adenocarcinoma. With regard to this clone: The antigen is not known.

CDR3 size: 15 residues. V was cut by 4 bases and J by 0 bases, with 11 bases left in between. Germline assignment: CDR1 MDHEN and CDR2 SYDVKM. Two lung cancer pathologists independently confirmed each histologic diagnosis. The repertoire was sequenced with immunoSEQ multiplex PCR; TCRdb's copy has only in-frame clones and lacks some. The table lists roughly 14,000 clones, 80% of them singletons. Study-wide findings and caveats: From normal lung to invasive adenocarcinoma, top clone frequencies appeared to decrease. Later-stage lesions appeared to have more T cells, more diversity, less clonality.

The clonotype was recovered from a person between 70 and 80 years old with lung adenocarcinoma. Sequences were obtained from FFPE minimally invasive lung adenocarcinoma tissue. The chain joins TRBV28 to TRBJ2-3; D ambiguous. CDR3 nucleotide sequence: TGTGCCAGCAGTTCCCGCCGACCTAGCACAGATACGCAGTATTTT. Translating it yields CASSSRRPSTDTQYF.